Shown below are 26 T cell receptor beta chains from a single sample sequenced in a study of CD8 T cells in ankylosing spondylitis. TCRdb re-analysed the 5' RACE reads in MiXCR, keeping a single row per CDR3 protein. The repertoire holds 220,000 or so distinct CDR3 sequences, with roughly a tenth as singletons. The sequencing sample was made of blood, either unsorted or a sorted T cell fraction (not recorded which). Source of these receptors: a male donor with ankylosing spondylitis or in good health (not recorded which).

A few counts support this clonotype. The chain is built from TRBV28 and TRBJ2-7; D call uncertain. Trimming shortened V by 3 bases and J by 4 bases, and 10 bases separated the two germline ends. Per germline, CDR1 MDHEN and CDR2 SYDVKM. The CDR3 length is 13 residues. The CDR3 region has the DNA TGTGCCAGCAGTTTCCAGGACGTTTACGAGCAGTACTTC. Amino acid sequence: CASSFQDVYEQYF.

This clonotype was seen more than once but under ten times. The J gene is TRBJ2-5, the V gene TRBV20-1; no clear D gene. The CDR3 loop spans 13 amino acids. The V end lost 7 bases, the J end lost 0 bases, and 12 bases lay between the germline ends. In germline, CDR1 is DFQATT, CDR2 SNEGSKA (reference sequence). CDR3 coding DNA: TGCAGTGAACGGAAAAACTACCAAGAGACCCAGTACTTC. This translates into CSERKNYQETQYF.

This clonotype was seen many times. The V call is TRBV7-2, the J call TRBJ2-3, with 8 bases aligning to TRBD2. The CDR3 sequence is 15 residues long. Germline V gives CDR1 SGHTA, CDR2 FQGNSA. V lost 5 bases and J lost 2; bases outside the gene matches: 6. CDR3 bases: TGTGCCAGCAGCCAGCCAGCGGGGGTCACAGATACGCAGTATTTT. It encodes CASSQPAGVTDTQYF.

Worth noting for this clonotype: Germline is not matched at one junction end, which may reflect a read error. V and J are TRBV11-3 and TRBJ2-1; 7 bases agree with TRBD1. The CDR3 has 14 residues. Germline CDR1 reads SGHNT; CDR2 reads YENEEA. CDR3 amino acids: CASSLVGTDNEQLF. The CDR3 DNA sequence: TGTGCCAGCAGCTTAGTTGGGACAGACAATGAGCAGCTCTTC.

The chain combines TRBV20-1 with TRBJ2-2; TRBD2 agrees at 7 bases. Germline V lookup: CDR1 DFQATT, CDR2 SNEGSKA (reference sequence). The CDR3 length is 14 residues. V dropped 4 bases and J dropped 5; count of bases not matched to a gene: 7. The CDR3 nucleotides read TGCAGTGCTACCACGGGGGGACCGACCGGGGAGCTGTTTTTT. Its protein is CSATTGGPTGELFF.

This clonotype was recorded many times. The V gene is TRBV7-2, the J gene TRBJ1-1, with a possible D match to TRBD1 (5 bases). V lost 4 bases to trimming and J lost 4 bases, with 13 bases between them. The CDR3 sequence is 14 residues long. Germline CDR1 is SGHTA and CDR2 is FQGNSA. CDR3 sequence (DNA): TGTGCCAGCAGCTCCCAGGGTATGGGCACTGAAGCTTTCTTT. Translation gives CASSSQGMGTEAFF.

This clonotype has ten or more counts. The chain uses TRBV12-3 or TRBV12-4 and TRBJ2-2; 9 bases are shared with TRBD1. The CDR3 is made up of 15 amino acids. After removal of 5 bases from V and 3 bases from J, the junction contained 4 bases not matched to a gene. Written as DNA, the CDR3 is TGTGCCAGCAGTGTACAGGGGGCCGACACCGGGGAGCTGTTTTTT. It encodes CASSVQGADTGELFF.

As to this clonotype: Given a much more abundant clone one base away, this may be a read error. DNA of the CDR3: TGTGTCAGCAGTTTCGGCATGGGGGACGCTTACAATGAGCAGTTCTTC. Residues: CVSSFGMGDAYNEQFF. The rearrangement links TRBV12-3 or TRBV12-4 to TRBJ2-1; D is tentatively TRBD1 or TRBD2 (5 bases each). The CDR3 covers 16 residues.

The chain is built from TRBV30 and TRBJ1-4; D not resolved. Germline V gene sequence: CDR1 GTSNPN, CDR2 SVGIG (reference sequence). The length of the CDR3 is 12 residues. V was clipped by 7 bases and J by 2 bases, with 8 bases between them. CDR3 loop: CASRRTNEKLFF. The CDR3 bases are TGTGCCTCCCGGAGGACTAATGAAAAACTGTTTTTT.

About this clonotype: Germline is not matched at one junction end, which may reflect a read error. V usage is TRBV7-2 and J usage is TRBJ2-2; TRBD1 matches at 7 bases. This CDR3 is 14 amino acids long. Germline lookup yields CDR1 SGHTA and CDR2 FQGNSA. In DNA form, the CDR3 reads TGTGCTAGCAGCTTACAGGGGAACGCCGGGGAGCTGTTTTTT. As protein: CASSLQGNAGELFF. Supplemented by reference TRBV7-2 and TRBJ2-2, the full variable domain reads GAGVSQSPSNKVTEKGKDVELRCDPISGHTALYWYRQSLGQGLEFLIYFQGNSAPDKSGLPSDRFSAERTGGSVSTLTIQRTQQEDSAVYLCASSLQGNAGELFFGEGSRLTVL.

The chain carries TRBV5-1 and TRBJ2-1, with 8 bases fitting TRBD1. CDR1 SGHRS and CDR2 YFSETQ come from the germline V gene. V shed 1 base and J 8 bases; nucleotides not matched to a gene: 5. The CDR3 runs to 14 residues. Here the CDR3 DNA reads TGCGCCAGCAGCTTGCCAACAGGGGGAGATGAGCAGTTCTTC. Protein sequence: CASSLPTGGDEQFF.

V is TRBV20-1 and J is TRBJ2-3; 9 bases agree with TRBD2. V dropped 0 bases and J dropped 15; count of bases not matched to a gene: 16. The CDR3 sequence is 15 residues long. CDR1 is DFQATT, CDR2 SNEGSKA, per germline (reference sequence). This CDR3 is CSARDRGSSGGPSYF. CDR3 nucleotides: TGCAGTGCTAGAGACAGGGGCTCAAGCGGGGGGCCATCCTATTTT.

In this sample, this clonotype turned up a few times. The chain uses TRBV27 and TRBJ2-7, with 11 bases that match TRBD1. CDR3 length: 16 amino acids. V lost 5 bases, J lost 3 bases, and 9 bases stayed unmatched. Germline assignment: CDR1 MNHEY and CDR2 SMNVEV (reference sequence). The CDR3 DNA is TGTGCCAGCAGTGGAGGGCCGGGACAGGGGGTCTACGAGCAGTACTTC. Protein: CASSGGPGQGVYEQYF.

In its sample, this clonotype was seen many times. J is TRBJ1-1 and V is TRBV7-6, with D unresolved. Trimming stripped 4 bases from V and 1 base from J, with 13 bases between. Per germline, CDR1 SGHVS and CDR2 FNYEAQ. This CDR3 has 15 residues. In DNA form, the CDR3 reads TGTGCCAGCAGCTCCGAGCACGGCAGGAACACTGAAGCTTTCTTT. Translated, it gives CASSSEHGRNTEAFF. The full variable domain, its missing parts supplied by reference TRBV7-6 and TRBJ1-1, is GAGVSQSPRYKVTKRGQDVALRCDPISGHVSLYWYRQALGQGPEFLTYFNYEAQQDKSGLPNDRFSAERPEGSISTLTIQRTEQRDSAMYRCASSSEHGRNTEAFFGQGTRLTVV.

This clonotype appeared a few times. J is TRBJ1-5 and V is TRBV7-2; 7 nucleotides align to TRBD1. V shed 5 bases and J 3 bases; nucleotides not matched to a gene: 10. Germline assignment: CDR1 SGHTA and CDR2 FQGNSA. The CDR3 totals 16 residues. CDR3 nucleotides: TGTGCCAGCAGCACCTCCTCGACAGGGATCAATCAGCCCCAGCATTTT. Protein: CASSTSSTGINQPQHF.

There are many counts of this clonotype. The chain links TRBV7-3 to TRBJ2-3; no firm D call. The V end was cut by 4 bases, the J end by 5 bases, with 7 bases between. The CDR3 has 12 residues. Germline CDR1 SGHTA, CDR2 FQGTGA. CDR3 bases: TGTGCCAGCAGCTCCCTAGGAGATACGCAGTATTTT. Translating gives CASSSLGDTQYF.

This clonotype has ten or more counts. The V gene is TRBV20-1, the J gene TRBJ2-1; 7 bases are a match to TRBD2. This CDR3 is 13 amino acids long. The V gene end was trimmed by 7 bases and the J gene end by 4 bases; junction bases not matched to a gene: 7. Germline assignment: CDR1 DFQATT and CDR2 SNEGSKA (reference sequence). In DNA form, the CDR3 reads TGCAGTGGGGGGGGGGAGACTTACAATGAGCAGTTCTTC. It is translated as CSGGGETYNEQFF.

There are many counts of this clonotype. This chain joins TRBV10-3 and TRBJ2-2; possible D gene TRBD2, 5 bases. Looked up from germline, CDR1 is ENHRY and CDR2 is SYGVKD. The V and J ends lost 6 bases and 4 bases respectively, with 6 bases between them. This CDR3 is 12 amino acids long. CDR3 nucleotide sequence: TGTGCCATCAGCGGGGTCACCGGGGAGCTGTTTTTT. Translating gives CAISGVTGELFF.

This chain links TRBV12-3 or TRBV12-4 with TRBJ2-6; a possible D gene is TRBD1 (5 bases). The germline V and J ends were trimmed by 3 bases and 2 bases, with 20 bases remaining between them. The CDR3 consists of 19 residues. Here the CDR3 DNA reads TGTGCCAGCAGTTTGAGGTCCACGTTGACAGTACCTGGGGCCAACGTCCTGACTTTC. It specifies CASSLRSTLTVPGANVLTF.

This clonotype has at least ten counts. This CDR3 reads CARTGRENTGELFF. The CDR3, as DNA: TGTGCCAGGACCGGGCGGGAGAACACCGGGGAGCTGTTTTTT. This chain uses TRBV7-9 with TRBJ2-2, with D possibly matching TRBD2 (6 bases). Germline V lookup: CDR1 SEHNR, CDR2 FQNEAQ (reference sequence). Trimming removed 9 bases at V and 1 base at J, with 12 bases between. The CDR3 is 14 residues long.

This clonotype has a count of ten or more. The gene calls are TRBV2 and TRBJ1-5; 8 nucleotides agree with TRBD1. Trimming removed 3 bases from V and 4 bases from J; junction bases left unmatched: 5. The CDR3 is 15 residues long. Germline V gene lookup returns CDR1 SNHLY and CDR2 FYNNEI. CDR3 loop: CASSETGANNQPQHF. The DNA for the CDR3 is TGTGCCAGCAGTGAGACAGGGGCTAATAATCAGCCCCAGCATTTT.

A few counts support this clonotype. The V and J genes are TRBV20-1 and TRBJ2-6; 9 bases are shared with TRBD2. V dropped 0 bases and J dropped 2; count of bases not matched to a gene: 20. This CDR3 contains 22 residues. Germline values: CDR1 DFQATT, CDR2 SNEGSKA (reference sequence). CDR3 amino acids: CSARELDPLAGTLRTGANVLTF. The CDR3 coding sequence is TGCAGTGCTAGAGAGCTCGATCCCCTAGCGGGGACCCTTCGCACTGGGGCCAACGTCCTGACTTTC.

This clonotype was picked up a small number of times. The chain has TRBV30 and TRBJ2-3, with D maybe TRBD2 (5 bases). The CDR3 length is 14 residues. Trimming left V 0 bases short and J 5 bases short, with 12 bases between. Germline CDR1 reads GTSNPN; CDR2 reads SVGIG (reference sequence). The CDR3 nucleotides are TGTGCCTGGAGTGTCCCTTCCACTAGAGATACGCAGTATTTT. It translates to CAWSVPSTRDTQYF. Based on the CDR3 plus reference TRBV30 and TRBJ2-3, the full variable domain is SQTIHQWPATLVQPVGSPLSLECTVEGTSNPNLYWYRQAAGRGLQLLFYSVGIGQISSEVPQNLSASRPQDRQFILSSKKLLLSDSGFYLCAWSVPSTRDTQYFGPGTRLTVL.

This clonotype was recorded many times. The V call is TRBV5-1, the J call TRBJ2-7, with 12 bases aligning to TRBD1. Germline CDR1 is SGHRS and CDR2 is YFSETQ. V lost 1 base to trimming and J lost 7 bases; unmatched junction nucleotides: 6. The CDR3 contains 15 residues. The DNA for the CDR3 is TGCGCCAGCAGCTTGAGCGGGACAGGGGGCCAAGAGCAGTACTTC. Residues: CASSLSGTGGQEQYF. Full variable domain (remainder filled in from reference TRBV5-1 and TRBJ2-7): KAGVTQTPRYLIKTRGQQVTLSCSPISGHRSVSWYQQTPGQGLQFLFEYFSETQRNKGNFPGRFSGRQFSNSRSEMNVSTLELGDSALYLCASSLSGTGGQEQYFGPGTRLTVT.

This clonotype was seen at least ten times. This sequence joins TRBV7-2 and TRBJ1-4; 8 nucleotides align to TRBD1. Germline V gene sequence: CDR1 SGHTA, CDR2 FQGNSA. This CDR3 is 14 amino acids long. The trim removed 4 bases at V and 7 bases at J, leaving 5 bases unmatched. The CDR3 bases are TGTGCCAGCAGCTCGGACAGGGACGGTGAAAAACTGTTTTTT. Its translation: CASSSDRDGEKLFF.

This clonotype was observed many times. The CDR3 spells CASSFSRWNTEAFF. CDR3 sequence (DNA): TGTGCCAGCAGCTTTAGCCGGTGGAACACTGAAGCTTTCTTT. The genes are TRBV12-3 or TRBV12-4 and TRBJ1-1; no definite D call. Trimming cost V 6 bases and J 1 base, with 12 bases left between them. The CDR3 is made up of 14 amino acids.